Below, 7 T cell receptor beta chains from the same sample are listed, as sequenced in a study. TCRdb ran MiXCR on the 5' RACE reads and lists one entry per CDR3 protein. The sample holds roughly 40,000 distinct CDR3 sequences, 25% to 30% seen once. The sample was memory CD4+ T cells sorted from a lymph node. Sample subset: memory CD4+ T cells, CD4+CD45RO+CD25-. Receptors were obtained from a female donor with breast cancer.

This clonotype was counted between two and nine times. V usage is TRBV7-9 and J usage is TRBJ1-5; D is ambiguous. Germline CDR1 and CDR2: SEHNR and FQNEAQ (reference sequence). The CDR3 contains 17 residues. Deletions cut 5 bases from V and 3 bases from J, with 20 bases between. CDR3 amino acids: CASSKAGEFFINQPQHF. In DNA form, the CDR3 reads TGTGCCAGCAGCAAGGCCGGAGAATTCTTCATCAATCAGCCCCAGCATTTT.

The V gene is TRBV12-3 or TRBV12-4, the J gene TRBJ1-3, with no clear D. The V end was cut by 4 bases, the J end by 8 bases, with 12 bases between. There are 13 residues in the CDR3. This CDR3 reads CASSSTTKDTIYF. The CDR3 DNA follows: TGTGCCAGCAGTTCGACAACAAAAGACACCATATATTTT.

V is TRBV28 and J is TRBJ2-1; D is possibly TRBD2 (5 bases). Germline assignment: CDR1 MDHEN and CDR2 SYDVKM. The length of the CDR3 is 15 residues. Trimming left V 3 bases short and J 0 bases short, with 9 bases between. The CDR3 loop reads CASSFVGSSYNEQFF. The CDR3 nucleotides are TGTGCCAGCAGTTTTGTAGGGAGCTCCTACAATGAGCAGTTCTTC.

The chain combines TRBV6-5 with TRBJ2-7; 8 nucleotides match TRBD1. The CDR3 is 16 residues long. CDR1 is MNHEY and CDR2 is SVGAGI in the germline V gene. V lost 5 bases, J lost 2 bases, and 11 bases stayed unmatched. The CDR3 nucleotides read TGTGCCAGCAGTCATACGAAGGGACAGGCGGCCTACGAGCAGTACTTC. Encoded protein: CASSHTKGQAAYEQYF.

A remark on this clonotype: The conserved phenylalanine or tryptophan normally closing the CDR3 is absent here, so this likely arose from a read error. The rearrangement joins TRBV5-1 to TRBJ2-1; 8 nucleotides line up with TRBD1. After removal of 4 bases from V and 8 bases from J, the junction contained 11 bases not matched to a gene. CDR1 and CDR2 from the germline V gene are SGHRS and YFSETQ. This CDR3 has 15 residues. The CDR3: CASSRGAGGWDEQFS. The CDR3 nucleotides are TGCGCCAGCAGCCGTGGGGCAGGGGGCTGGGATGAGCAGTTCTCC.

By proportion, this clonotype is medium-sized (0.01 to 0.1%). This chain uses TRBV15 with TRBJ2-5; 14 bases are shared with TRBD2. The CDR3 spans 16 residues. V was clipped by 2 bases and J by 4 bases; unmatched bases: 3. Germline V lookup: CDR1 LNHNV, CDR2 YYDKDF (reference sequence). As DNA, the CDR3 is TGTGCCACCAGCAGACCCGGGACTAGCGGGAGAGAGACCCAGTACTTC. As protein: CATSRPGTSGRETQYF.

The chain uses TRBV2 and TRBJ1-2; TRBD1 matches at 7 bases. This CDR3 comprises 15 residues. CDR1 and CDR2 (germline): SNHLY, FYNNEI. The J segment lost 5 bases and the V segment lost 1 base, leaving 7 bases of the junction unmatched. Written as DNA, the CDR3 is TGTGCCAGCAGTGAAGAGGCAGGGGGTTTTTATGGCTACACCTTC. It is translated as CASSEEAGGFYGYTF.